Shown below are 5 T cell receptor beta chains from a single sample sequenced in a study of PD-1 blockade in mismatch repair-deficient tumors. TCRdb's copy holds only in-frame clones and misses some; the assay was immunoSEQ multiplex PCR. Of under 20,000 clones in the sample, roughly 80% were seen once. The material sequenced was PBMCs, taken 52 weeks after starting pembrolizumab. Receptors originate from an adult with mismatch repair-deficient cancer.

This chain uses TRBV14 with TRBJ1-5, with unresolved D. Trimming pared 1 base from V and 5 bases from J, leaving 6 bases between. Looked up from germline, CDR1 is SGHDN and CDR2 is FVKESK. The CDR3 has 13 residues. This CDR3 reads CASSQGAHQPQHF. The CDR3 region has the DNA TGTGCCAGCAGCCAAGGGGCCCATCAGCCCCAGCATTTT.

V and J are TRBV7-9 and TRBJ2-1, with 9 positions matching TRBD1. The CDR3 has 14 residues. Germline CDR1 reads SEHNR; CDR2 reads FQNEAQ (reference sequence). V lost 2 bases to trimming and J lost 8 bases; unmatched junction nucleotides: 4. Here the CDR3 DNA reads TGTGCCAGCAGCTTAAGGACAGGGGAACATGAGCAGTTCTTC. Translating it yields CASSLRTGEHEQFF.

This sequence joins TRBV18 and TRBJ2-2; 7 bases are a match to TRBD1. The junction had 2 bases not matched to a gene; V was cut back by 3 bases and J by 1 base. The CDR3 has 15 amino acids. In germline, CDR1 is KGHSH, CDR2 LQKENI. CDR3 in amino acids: CASSPDRKNTGELFF. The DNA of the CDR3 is TGTGCCAGCTCACCGGACAGGAAGAACACCGGGGAGCTGTTTTTT.

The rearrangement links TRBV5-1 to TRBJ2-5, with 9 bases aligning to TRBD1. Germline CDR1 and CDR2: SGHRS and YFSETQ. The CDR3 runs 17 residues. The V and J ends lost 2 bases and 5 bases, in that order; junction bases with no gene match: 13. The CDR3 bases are TGCGCCAGCAGCTTCAGGCCGGGACAGGGAGTGGGGGAGACCCAGTACTTC. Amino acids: CASSFRPGQGVGETQYF.

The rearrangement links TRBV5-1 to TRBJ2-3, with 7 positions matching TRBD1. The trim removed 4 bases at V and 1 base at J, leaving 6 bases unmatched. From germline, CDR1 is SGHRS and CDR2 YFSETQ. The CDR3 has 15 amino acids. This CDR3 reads CASSLQGPRTDTQYF. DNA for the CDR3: TGCGCCAGCAGCCTACAGGGGCCTCGCACAGATACGCAGTATTTT.